This passage covers 25 T cell receptor beta chains from one sample sequenced in a study of blood T cell repertoires in COVID-19. Libraries were prepared by immunoSEQ multiplex PCR; TCRdb keeps only in-frame clonotypes and omits some of them. Here the sample spans tens of thousands of clones, around 80% being singletons. Material: peripheral blood. These receptors originate from a woman in her sixties or seventies with acute or convalescent COVID-19.

This clone was counted a few times. This chain links TRBV4-3 with TRBJ1-4, with no clear D. The ends were cut back, 0 bases at V and 0 bases at J, with 11 bases in the middle. This CDR3 is 17 amino acids long. The germline V gene has CDR1 LGHNA and CDR2 YSLEER. CDR3: CASSQDTYGATNEKLFF. CDR3 in DNA: TGCGCCAGCAGCCAAGATACGTACGGGGCAACTAATGAAAAACTGTTTTTT.

As for this clone: At one end, the junction sequence differs from germline, possibly due to a read error. The chain is built from TRBV7-9 and TRBJ1-2; tentatively, D is TRBD1 (6 bases). This CDR3 spans 17 amino acids. Germline V lookup: CDR1 SEHNR, CDR2 FQNEAQ (reference sequence). The CDR3: CASTLLGGQRSNYGYTF. The DNA for the CDR3 is TGTGCCAGCACCTTATTGGGGGGGCAGCGATCTAACTATGGCTACACCTTC.

The J gene is TRBJ1-2, the V gene TRBV28; 8 bases fit TRBD1. CDR1 and CDR2 (germline): MDHEN, SYDVKM. The CDR3 totals 16 residues. The ends lost 4 bases at V and 4 bases at J; junction bases unmatched: 11. CDR3 protein: CASSSHRDRIFYGYTF. The CDR3, as DNA: TGTGCCAGCAGTTCGCACCGGGACAGGATCTTCTATGGCTACACCTTC.

The chain carries TRBV7-8 and TRBJ1-6, with D perhaps TRBD1 (5 bases). The CDR3 is 14 residues long. Germline-derived CDR1 and CDR2 are SGHVS and FQNEAQ. V was clipped by 5 bases and J by 10 bases, with 15 bases between them. The CDR3 nucleotides are TGTGCCAGCAGCCGAGGGACTTTGGGGTCACCCCTCCACTTT. The encoded protein is CASSRGTLGSPLHF.

The chain carries TRBV5-4 and TRBJ1-4, with 7 bases identical to TRBD1. Germline V gene data show CDR1 as SGHNT and CDR2 as YYREEE (reference sequence). This CDR3 is 13 amino acids long. The V and J ends lost 4 bases and 10 bases, in that order; junction bases with no gene match: 7. The CDR3 loop reads CASSVDRVGKLFF. The CDR3 DNA reads as TGTGCCAGCAGCGTCGACAGGGTGGGAAAACTGTTTTTT.

The chain is built from TRBV15 and TRBJ1-1; 8 nucleotides match TRBD1. The germline V gene encodes CDR1 LNHNV and CDR2 YYDKDF (reference sequence). CDR3 length equals 15 residues. Trimming took 1 base from V and 7 from J; bases not matched to a gene: 8. The CDR3 DNA sequence: TGTGCCACCAGCAGAGCTAGGACAGGGCAGAGTGAAGCTTTCTTT. Its translation is CATSRARTGQSEAFF.

J is TRBJ2-7 and V is TRBV3-1 (or the pseudogene TRBV3-2); weak D call: TRBD1 (6 bases). The CDR3 spans 13 residues. Germline loops: CDR1 LGHDT, CDR2 YNNKEL (reference sequence). With 0 bases removed from V and 6 bases from J, the gap between germline ends came to 9 bases. In DNA, the CDR3 is TGTGCCAGCAGCCAAGAGTGGACAGCCGAGCAGTACTTC. It translates to CASSQEWTAEQYF.

The V call is TRBV30, the J call TRBJ2-2; 7 bases fit TRBD2. Unmatched junction bases numbered 16, after V lost 5 bases and J lost 7 bases. Germline CDR1 is GTSNPN and CDR2 is SVGIG (reference sequence). This CDR3 comprises 16 residues. The CDR3 loop reads CAWGQGRLAQGGELFF. The CDR3 bases are TGTGCCTGGGGTCAAGGCCGACTAGCTCAGGGCGGGGAGCTGTTTTTT.

The chain has TRBV5-6 and TRBJ2-7, with a weak D call TRBD1 (6 bases). V shed 4 bases and J shed 2 bases, with 13 bases lying between them. This CDR3 is built from 14 residues. Germline CDR1 SGHDT, CDR2 YYEEEE. The CDR3 DNA is TGTGCCAGCAGCCGACAAGGACAGCCCTACGAGCAGTACTTC. Its translation is CASSRQGQPYEQYF.

The chain uses TRBV7-8 and TRBJ2-7, with 7 bases lining up with TRBD1. The germline V gene encodes CDR1 SGHVS and CDR2 FQNEAQ. The CDR3 loop spans 15 amino acids. The J segment lost 0 bases and the V segment lost 1 base, leaving 3 bases of the junction unmatched. The CDR3 loop is CASSLDRGFSYEQYF. The CDR3 DNA sequence: TGTGCCAGCAGCTTAGACAGGGGCTTCTCCTACGAGCAGTACTTC.

The rearrangement links TRBV14 to TRBJ2-1; 10 bases map to TRBD2. CDR3 length: 15 residues. The V and J ends lost 5 bases and 6 bases, in that order; junction bases with no gene match: 7. Per the germline V gene, CDR1 is SGHDN and CDR2 is FVKESK. This chain's CDR3 is CASSVGTSAFNEQFF. For the CDR3, the DNA is TGTGCCAGCAGCGTCGGGACTAGCGCCTTCAATGAGCAGTTCTTC.

The chain has TRBV2 and TRBJ2-5; TRBD2 aligns across 14 bases. Unmatched junction bases numbered 2, after V lost 7 bases and J lost 4 bases. Germline assignment: CDR1 SNHLY and CDR2 FYNNEI. This CDR3 has 14 amino acids. CDR3 nucleotide sequence: TGTGCCAGCAAAGGACTAGCGGGGGGAGAGACCCAGTACTTC. This translates into CASKGLAGGETQYF.

The chain links TRBV3-1 (or the pseudogene TRBV3-2) to TRBJ2-1; 8 bases are a match to TRBD2. V trimming: 0 bases; J trimming: 5 bases; junction bases outside the gene matches: 6. The CDR3 is made up of 16 amino acids. Germline V gene data show CDR1 as LGHDT and CDR2 as YNNKEL (reference sequence). CDR3 coding DNA: TGTGCCAGCAGCCAAGAAGGGACTAGGCATAACAATGAGCAGTTCTTC. This translates into CASSQEGTRHNNEQFF.

This clone was counted once. J is TRBJ2-1 and V is TRBV7-3; TRBD2 matches at 7 bases. CDR1 SGHTA and CDR2 FQGTGA come from the germline V gene. V trimming: 1 base; J trimming: 4 bases; junction bases outside the gene matches: 7. The CDR3 spans 16 residues. The CDR3 here is CASSLIGAGEYNEQFF. DNA of the CDR3: TGTGCCAGCAGCTTAATTGGGGCGGGGGAGTACAATGAGCAGTTCTTC.

This clone is a singleton in its sample. The CDR3 DNA sequence: TGTGCCAGCAGTTTGGAGACAGGGTACGAGCAGTACTTC. Its protein is CASSLETGYEQYF. The chain links TRBV27 to TRBJ2-7; 7 nucleotides line up with TRBD1. This CDR3 is 13 amino acids long. The V gene's germline CDR1 is MNHEY and CDR2 SMNVEV (reference sequence). Trimming at V came to 3 bases and at J to 4 bases, leaving 3 bases not matched to a gene.

The rearrangement joins TRBV3-1 (or the pseudogene TRBV3-2) to TRBJ2-7; TRBD2 agrees at 8 bases. The germline V gene encodes CDR1 LGHDT and CDR2 YNNKEL (reference sequence). CDR3 length: 15 amino acids. After removal of 3 bases from V and 3 bases from J, the junction contained 7 bases not matched to a gene. CDR3 residues: CASSQGRGGLYEQYF. The CDR3 DNA reads as TGTGCCAGCAGCCAGGGCCGGGGGGGCCTCTACGAGCAGTACTTC.

This chain joins TRBV14 and TRBJ2-7, with 8 positions matching TRBD1. The CDR3 loop spans 14 amino acids. CDR1 is SGHDN and CDR2 is FVKESK in the germline V gene. The trim removed 2 bases at V and 3 bases at J, leaving 3 bases unmatched. The CDR3 sequence: CASSQQGAYYEQYF. The DNA of the CDR3 is TGTGCCAGCAGCCAACAGGGGGCCTACTACGAGCAGTACTTC.

The CDR3 here is CASSDTPTSGGAGEQFF. The DNA of the CDR3 is TGTGCCAGCAGTGACACCCCGACTAGCGGGGGGGCCGGTGAGCAGTTCTTC. V and J are TRBV6-4 and TRBJ2-1, with 14 bases lining up with TRBD2. J was trimmed by 9 bases and V by 2 bases; bases with no gene match: 9. This CDR3 contains 17 residues. The V gene's germline CDR1 is MRHNA and CDR2 SNTAGT.

This chain uses TRBV15 with TRBJ2-7; 11 bases match TRBD2. The CDR3 length is 15 residues. After removal of 6 bases from V and 2 bases from J, the junction contained 6 bases not matched to a gene. Germline V gives CDR1 LNHNV, CDR2 YYDKDF (reference sequence). The CDR3 DNA sequence: TGTGCCACCAGGTACACTAGCGGGGGAGCCTACGAGCAGTACTTC. Translated: CATRYTSGGAYEQYF.

This chain joins TRBV2 and TRBJ2-3; 9 nucleotides line up with TRBD1. The V segment lost 6 bases and the J segment 6 bases; nucleotides outside the gene matches: 10. This CDR3 has 15 residues. Germline V gene data show CDR1 as SNHLY and CDR2 as FYNNEI. This CDR3 is CASRSPGTGSDTQYF. In nucleotides, the CDR3 is TGTGCCAGCAGGTCACCCGGGACAGGGTCCGATACGCAGTATTTT.

The V gene is TRBV11-2, the J gene TRBJ2-7, with 10 bases aligning to TRBD1. The CDR3 has 15 residues. Germline V gene data show CDR1 as SGHAT and CDR2 as FQNNGV. The V and J ends lost 8 bases and 2 bases, in that order; junction bases with no gene match: 9. The CDR3 reads CASPTGGTGAYEQYF. The CDR3 DNA sequence: TGTGCCAGCCCCACAGGAGGGACAGGGGCCTACGAGCAGTACTTC.

This clone was picked up one time. The gene calls are TRBV28 and TRBJ2-4; 8 nucleotides line up with TRBD1. V trimming: 4 bases; J trimming: 8 bases; junction bases outside the gene matches: 7. Germline-derived CDR1 and CDR2 are MDHEN and SYDVKM. CDR3 size: 14 residues. The CDR3 coding sequence is TGTGCCAGCAGTTCCGGACAGGGTGGTGACATTCAGTACTTC. Translating it yields CASSSGQGGDIQYF.

The V call is TRBV5-1, the J call TRBJ2-1, with 10 bases lining up with TRBD1. V was pared by 1 base and J by 7 bases, with 5 bases of the junction left unmatched. CDR1 and CDR2 from the germline V gene are SGHRS and YFSETQ. This CDR3 is built from 15 residues. CDR3: CASSLRQGAGNEQFF. DNA of the CDR3: TGCGCCAGCAGCTTGAGACAGGGGGCTGGAAATGAGCAGTTCTTC.

The table lists this clone with a count of one. The V and J genes are TRBV4-3 and TRBJ2-7, with 7 bases identical to TRBD1. This CDR3 has 13 residues. From germline, CDR1 is LGHNA and CDR2 YSLEER. V was clipped by 4 bases and J by 1 base; unmatched bases: 1. Here the CDR3 DNA reads TGCGCCAGCAGCCCGGGACAGTCCTACGAGCAGTACTTC. Translation gives CASSPGQSYEQYF.

This clone was found once. The chain joins TRBV5-5 to TRBJ2-2; perhaps TRBD1 as D (5 bases). The V gene's germline CDR1 is SGHKS and CDR2 YYEKEE (reference sequence). The CDR3 extends over 14 amino acids. V was shortened by 2 bases and J by 4 bases, with 9 bases between the two germline ends. CDR3 nucleotide sequence: TGTGCCAGCAGCTTAACAGGTGGCACCGGGGAGCTGTTTTTT. Translation: CASSLTGGTGELFF. The variable domain in full, with the rest retrieved from reference TRBV5-5 and TRBJ2-2, is DAGVTQSPTHLIKTRGQQVTLRCSPISGHKSVSWYQQVLGQGPQFIFQYYEKEERGRGNFPDRFSARQFPNYSSELNVNALLLGDSALYLCASSLTGGTGELFFGEGSRLTVL.